The 30 T cell receptor beta chains presented below share a single source sample, sequenced in a study of blood T cells in healthy people across ages. A second roughly 6 to 12 cycle PCR used barcoded and J-beta primers. MiXCR, applied by TCRdb to the 5' RACE reads, yields one record per CDR3 protein. The sample includes about 1.8 million distinct CDR3 sequences, approximately 50% of them seen just once. Sample: blood. The receptors originated from a woman aged 40-49 years in good health.

This clonotype was picked up many times. One end of the junction is discordant with germline, which a read error may explain. The chain is built from TRBV28 and TRBJ1-2, with a weak D call TRBD1 (5 bases). This CDR3 region has 12 residues. The germline V gene has CDR1 MDHEN and CDR2 SYDVKM. The CDR3 protein is CASSLGVRGYTF. The CDR3 nucleotides are TGCGCCAGCAGCCTGGGGGTGAGAGGCTACACCTTC.

This clonotype was seen many times. This chain uses TRBV10-1 with TRBJ2-1, with 7 bases aligning to TRBD1. Losses at the gene ends were 3 bases for V and 0 bases for J; bases not matched to a gene: 5. CDR3 size: 16 residues. Germline CDR1 WNHNN, CDR2 SYGVQD (reference sequence). The CDR3 loop reads CASSDLAGGSYNEQFF. CDR3 DNA: TGCGCCAGCAGTGATCTGGCAGGGGGCTCCTACAATGAGCAGTTCTTC.

This clonotype appeared a few times. The V call is TRBV15, the J call TRBJ2-1, with 7 bases aligning to TRBD1. CDR1 is LNHNV, CDR2 YYDKDF, per germline (reference sequence). V shed 3 bases and J 2 bases; nucleotides not matched to a gene: 4. The CDR3 loop spans 15 amino acids. CDR3 region: CATSSGQDPYNEQFF. In DNA form, the CDR3 reads TGTGCCACCAGCAGCGGACAGGATCCCTACAATGAGCAGTTCTTC.

This clonotype appeared many times. This rearrangement joins TRBV4-2 to TRBJ2-6; no reliable D call. CDR1 is LGHNA and CDR2 is YNFKEQ in the germline V gene. The V gene lost 0 bases and the J gene lost 2 bases, with 8 bases spanning the gap. The CDR3 contains 16 residues. This chain's CDR3 is CASSQDSVTGANVLTF. The CDR3 region has the DNA TGTGCCAGCAGCCAAGACTCGGTTACTGGGGCCAACGTCCTGACTTTC.

V gene TRBV20-1 combines with J gene TRBJ1-6, with no clear D. The CDR3 has 17 amino acids. Germline loops: CDR1 DFQATT, CDR2 SNEGSKA (reference sequence). With 0 bases removed from V and 3 bases from J, the gap between germline ends came to 15 bases. Here the CDR3 reads CSARDPRTDVYNSPLHF. The DNA for the CDR3 is TGCAGTGCTAGAGATCCCCGGACCGACGTCTATAATTCACCCCTCCACTTT.

A single count supports this clonotype. The rearrangement uses TRBV28 and TRBJ1-6; 8 positions match TRBD1. The length of the CDR3 is 15 residues. Germline V lookup: CDR1 MDHEN, CDR2 SYDVKM. The trim removed 3 bases at V and 9 bases at J, leaving 7 bases unmatched. CDR3 bases: TGTGCCAGCAGTTTTCTTCAGGGGGCGGTTTCACCCCTCCACTTT. Translating gives CASSFLQGAVSPLHF.

This clonotype was seen only a few times. The chain employs TRBV11-1 and TRBJ2-7, with no clear D. V lost 0 bases and J lost 9, with 15 bases in between. Germline V lookup: CDR1 SGHAT, CDR2 FQDESV (reference sequence). This CDR3 comprises 14 residues. CDR3 coding DNA: TGTGCCAGCAGCTTAGCCCCCAGGAAAGACGGGCAGTACTTC. This translates into CASSLAPRKDGQYF.

This clonotype appeared many times. V usage is TRBV7-2 and J usage is TRBJ2-3; D gene uncertain. The CDR3 sequence is 13 residues long. Per germline, CDR1 SGHTA and CDR2 FQGNSA. Trimming stripped 2 bases from V and 2 bases from J, with 5 bases between. The CDR3 DNA reads as TGTGCCAGCAGCTTATCCTACACAGATACGCAGTATTTT. This encodes CASSLSYTDTQYF.

The V gene is TRBV27, the J gene TRBJ2-7; D is unclear. The CDR3 covers 11 residues. V gave up 4 bases and J gave up 10 bases, with 11 bases separating them. Germline CDR1 MNHEY, CDR2 SMNVEV (reference sequence). CDR3 in DNA: TGTGCCAGCAGTTCCCCCCCCGACCAGTACTTC. This codes for CASSSPPDQYF.

The chain links TRBV28 to TRBJ2-5; possibly TRBD1 for D (5 bases). CDR1 is MDHEN, CDR2 SYDVKM, per germline. V was pared by 3 bases and J by 2 bases, with 19 bases between. The CDR3 sequence is 17 residues long. Written as DNA, the CDR3 is TGTGCCAGCAGTTTTCAGCACTCCAGGGATTGGCAAGAGACCCAGTACTTC. It is translated as CASSFQHSRDWQETQYF.

V gene TRBV9 combines with J gene TRBJ1-6; 12 positions match TRBD1. Unmatched junction bases numbered 15, after V lost 6 bases and J lost 8 bases. In germline, CDR1 is SGDLS, CDR2 YYNGEE. This CDR3 is 18 amino acids long. In nucleotides, the CDR3 is TGTGCCAGCAACTCCGGGACAGGGGGCCTGCTAGGAGATTCACCCCTCCACTTT. It yields the protein CASNSGTGGLLGDSPLHF. Filled out from reference TRBV9 and TRBJ1-6, the complete variable domain reads DSGVTQTPKHLITATGQRVTLRCSPRSGDLSVYWYQQSLDQGLQFLIQYYNGEERAKGNILERFSAQQFPDLHSELNLSSLELGDSALYFCASNSGTGGLLGDSPLHFGNGTRLTVT.

This chain links TRBV6-2 or TRBV6-3 with TRBJ1-6; D might be TRBD1 (5 bases). Germline V gene lookup returns CDR1 MNHEY and CDR2 SVGEGT. The V end was cut by 6 bases, the J end by 12 bases, with 18 bases between. CDR3 length: 14 residues. The CDR3 nucleotides read TGTGCCAGCAGCCCCGCCGGAACGGGACTACCCCTCCACTTT. This sequence encodes CASSPAGTGLPLHF.

CDR3 in DNA: TGTGCCAGCAGCTTAGTGTCCCTACAAACAGGAGGCTACACCTTC. Translation: CASSLVSLQTGGYTF. This rearrangement joins TRBV7-9 to TRBJ1-2, with D maybe TRBD1 (5 bases). Germline V gives CDR1 SEHNR, CDR2 FQNEAQ (reference sequence). The length of the CDR3 is 15 residues. The V gene lost 1 base and the J gene lost 8 bases, with 17 bases spanning the gap.

This clonotype was seen a handful of times. The chain links TRBV12-3 or TRBV12-4 to TRBJ2-5; a possible D gene is TRBD2 (6 bases). Trimming stripped 7 bases from V and 4 bases from J, with 16 bases between. This CDR3 region has 14 residues. The chain's CDR3 is CASIDGTSPETQYF. DNA for the CDR3: TGTGCCAGCATTGATGGGACTTCCCCAGAGACCCAGTACTTC.

In this sample, this clonotype turned up many times. The chain joins TRBV29-1 to TRBJ2-5; D unclear. Trimming took 6 bases from V and 6 from J, leaving 14 bases between them. Germline V gene data show CDR1 as SQVTM and CDR2 as ANQGSEA. The CDR3 totals 12 residues. CDR3 sequence (DNA): TGCAGCGTCAAAGACCATCCACAGACCCAGTACTTC. Protein product: CSVKDHPQTQYF.

The sample holds one count of this clonotype. This chain links TRBV6-5 with TRBJ2-2; weak D call: TRBD2 (6 bases). This CDR3 spans 13 amino acids. The germline V and J ends were trimmed by 4 bases and 7 bases, with 10 bases remaining between them. CDR1 and CDR2 from the germline V gene are MNHEY and SVGAGI. The CDR3 nucleotides are TGTGCCAGCAGTTTGTCGCGGGGCGGGGAGCTGTTTTTT. Translated: CASSLSRGGELFF.

This rearrangement joins TRBV7-2 to TRBJ2-1; no clear D gene. CDR1 and CDR2 (germline): SGHTA, FQGNSA. Trimming took 3 bases from V and 8 from J, leaving 20 bases between them. CDR3 length: 16 residues. CDR3 DNA sequence: TGTGCCAGCAGCTTCAGACCGTCCTCTTCTGGGGATGAGCAGTTCTTC. Its protein is CASSFRPSSSGDEQFF.

This chain links TRBV15 with TRBJ1-2, with 8 bases fitting TRBD1. From germline, CDR1 is LNHNV and CDR2 YYDKDF (reference sequence). This CDR3 is 15 amino acids long. With V trimmed by 1 base and J by 6 bases, 7 bases remained unmatched. The CDR3 spells CATSRVQGAQDGYTF. The CDR3 bases are TGTGCCACCAGCAGAGTCCAGGGGGCGCAGGATGGCTACACCTTC.

This clonotype appeared many times. The gene calls are TRBV2 and TRBJ1-2; TRBD1 aligns across 7 bases. The CDR3 runs to 13 residues. From germline, CDR1 is SNHLY and CDR2 FYNNEI. Trimming took 6 bases from V and 4 from J; bases not matched to a gene: 5. CDR3 loop: CASSEDRTYGYTF. DNA for the CDR3: TGTGCCAGCAGCGAGGACAGGACCTATGGCTACACCTTC.

This chain connects TRBV5-1 to TRBJ2-1; D perhaps matches TRBD2 (7 bases). CDR1 is SGHRS, CDR2 YFSETQ, per germline. The V end was cut by 4 bases, the J end by 3 bases, with 17 bases between. The CDR3 is 16 amino acids. The CDR3 DNA follows: TGCGCCAGCAGCACGAGAGGGGGGGGGCTCTACAATGAGCAGTTCTTC. Its translation: CASSTRGGGLYNEQFF.

This clonotype was recorded once. The CDR3 protein is CATSRVATYGQYF. The CDR3 bases are TGTGCCACCAGCAGAGTGGCCACCTACGGGCAGTACTTC. This rearrangement joins TRBV15 to TRBJ2-5; D is undetermined. V dropped 1 base and J dropped 11 bases, with 14 bases sitting between them. Germline CDR1 reads LNHNV; CDR2 reads YYDKDF (reference sequence). The CDR3 is 13 amino acids.

V and J are TRBV5-5 and TRBJ1-2, with D unclear. CDR1 and CDR2 (germline): SGHKS, YYEKEE (reference sequence). V was trimmed by 0 bases and J by 5 bases, leaving 26 bases between them. This CDR3 has 19 residues. This CDR3 reads CASSLGLFGIAYKGYGYTF. CDR3 in DNA: TGTGCCAGCAGCTTGGGATTGTTCGGGATCGCATATAAGGGATATGGCTACACCTTC.

The V gene is TRBV28, the J gene TRBJ2-1; D not resolved. The germline CDR1 and CDR2 sequences are MDHEN and SYDVKM. CDR3 length: 12 amino acids. Deletions cut 5 bases from V and 12 bases from J, with 14 bases between. The CDR3 sequence is CASSPQIRGQFF. CDR3 nucleotides: TGTGCCAGCAGTCCCCAAATCCGAGGGCAGTTCTTC.

The chain is built from TRBV6-6 and TRBJ2-3; 8 nucleotides line up with TRBD2. The CDR3 is 16 amino acids. The junction had 9 bases not matched to a gene; V was cut back by 1 base and J by 6 bases. CDR1 is MNHNY and CDR2 is SVGAGI in the germline V gene (reference sequence). The CDR3 protein is CASSYFPGGPGDTQYF. Here the CDR3 DNA reads TGTGCCAGCAGTTACTTTCCGGGGGGGCCCGGGGATACGCAGTATTTT.

This chain uses TRBV7-2 with TRBJ2-3, with TRBD1 as a possible D gene (5 bases). V lost 6 bases, J lost 0 bases, and 10 bases lay in between. The CDR3 loop spans 14 amino acids. The V gene's germline CDR1 is SGHTA and CDR2 FQGNSA. The DNA of the CDR3 is TGTGCCAGCAGTTTGACAGTTAGCACAGATACGCAGTATTTT. As protein: CASSLTVSTDTQYF.

This chain links TRBV7-2 with TRBJ1-4, with D uncertain. V shed 5 bases and J shed 8 bases, with 18 bases lying between them. CDR1 and CDR2 (germline): SGHTA, FQGNSA. The CDR3 runs 15 residues. The CDR3 bases are TGTGCCAGCAGCCCCCGTGAAGGGTGGAACGAAAAACTGTTTTTT. Amino acids: CASSPREGWNEKLFF.

The chain has TRBV20-1 and TRBJ2-7; D unclear. V lost 1 base and J lost 3, with 10 bases in between. The CDR3 spans 13 residues. Looked up from germline, CDR1 is DFQATT and CDR2 is SNEGSKA (reference sequence). The CDR3 sequence is CSARGGVRYEQYF. CDR3 sequence (DNA): TGCAGTGCTAGAGGGGGTGTGCGCTACGAGCAGTACTTC.

This clonotype was recorded a few times. The rearrangement links TRBV28 to TRBJ2-6, with D perhaps given as TRBD1 or TRBD2 (5 bases each). The V end was cut by 5 bases, the J end by 4 bases, with 15 bases between. CDR3 length: 16 amino acids. Germline V gene lookup returns CDR1 MDHEN and CDR2 SYDVKM. The CDR3 region has the DNA TGTGCCAGCAGTCGTACCGGGGCGTCCGGGGCCAACGTCCTGACTTTC. Amino acids: CASSRTGASGANVLTF. The full variable domain, rest sourced from reference TRBV28 and TRBJ2-6, is DVKVTQSSRYLVKRTGEKVFLECVQDMDHENMFWYRQDPGLGLRLIYFSYDVKMKEKGDIPEGYSVSREKKERFSLILESASTNQTSMYLCASSRTGASGANVLTFGAGSRLTVL.

The V and J genes are TRBV7-2 and TRBJ2-6, with D perhaps being TRBD1 or TRBD2 (5 bases each). This CDR3 comprises 17 residues. Trimming pared 1 base from V and 1 base from J, leaving 11 bases between. Germline CDR1 is SGHTA and CDR2 is FQGNSA. As DNA, the CDR3 is TGTGCCAGCAGCTTAGTTCCAGGGACGTCTGGGGCCAACGTCCTGACTTTC. Translation: CASSLVPGTSGANVLTF.

The chain is built from TRBV12-3 or TRBV12-4 and TRBJ1-5; maybe TRBD1 (5 bases). V was cut by 6 bases and J by 5 bases, with 17 bases left in between. CDR3 size: 15 residues. CDR3 coding DNA: TGTGCCAGCAGCAAGGCAGGGAGCGGGGATCAGCCCCAGCATTTT. It yields the protein CASSKAGSGDQPQHF.